This T cell receptor (beta chain) was obtained from a study of radiotherapy plus CTLA-4 blockade in lung cancer. The repertoire was sequenced with immunoSEQ multiplex PCR; TCRdb's copy has only in-frame clones and lacks some. The repertoire consists of about 90,000 clones, with about 80% occurring once and the leading ten covering approximately 15%. Study-level results: Early shifts in blood T cell clones, with interferon-beta, reportedly predicted response best.

The CDR3 is made up of 16 amino acids. In germline, CDR1 is SGHNT, CDR2 YYREEE (reference sequence). Trimming removed 4 bases from V and 2 bases from J; junction bases left unmatched: 6. The sample holds one count of this clone. Its antigen is not known. The TCR was taken from a human donor with non-small cell lung cancer that progressed on radiotherapy plus ipilimumab. This chain joins TRBV5-4 and TRBJ2-3, with TRBD2 matching over 11 bases. The source was peripheral blood, collected from a patient treated with radiotherapy plus ipilimumab. CDR3 residues: CASSLTSGRVTDTQYF. In DNA form, the CDR3 reads TGTGCCAGCAGCCTAACTAGCGGGAGAGTCACAGATACGCAGTATTTT.